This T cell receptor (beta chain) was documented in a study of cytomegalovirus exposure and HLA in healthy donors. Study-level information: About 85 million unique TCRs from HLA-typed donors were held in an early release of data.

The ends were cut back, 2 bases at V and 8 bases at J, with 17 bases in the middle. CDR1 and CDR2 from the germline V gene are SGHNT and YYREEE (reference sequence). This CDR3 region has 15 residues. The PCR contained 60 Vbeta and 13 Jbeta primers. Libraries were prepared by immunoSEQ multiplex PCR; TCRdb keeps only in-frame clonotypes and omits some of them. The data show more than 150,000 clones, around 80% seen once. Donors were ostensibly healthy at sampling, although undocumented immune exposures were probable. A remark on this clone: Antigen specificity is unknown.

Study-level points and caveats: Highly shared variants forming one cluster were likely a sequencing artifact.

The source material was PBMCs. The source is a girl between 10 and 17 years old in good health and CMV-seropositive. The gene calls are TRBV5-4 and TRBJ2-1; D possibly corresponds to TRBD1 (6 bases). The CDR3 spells CASSLGGSPRDEQFF. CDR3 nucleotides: TGTGCCAGCAGCTTAGGGGGATCCCCAAGGGATGAGCAGTTCTTC.